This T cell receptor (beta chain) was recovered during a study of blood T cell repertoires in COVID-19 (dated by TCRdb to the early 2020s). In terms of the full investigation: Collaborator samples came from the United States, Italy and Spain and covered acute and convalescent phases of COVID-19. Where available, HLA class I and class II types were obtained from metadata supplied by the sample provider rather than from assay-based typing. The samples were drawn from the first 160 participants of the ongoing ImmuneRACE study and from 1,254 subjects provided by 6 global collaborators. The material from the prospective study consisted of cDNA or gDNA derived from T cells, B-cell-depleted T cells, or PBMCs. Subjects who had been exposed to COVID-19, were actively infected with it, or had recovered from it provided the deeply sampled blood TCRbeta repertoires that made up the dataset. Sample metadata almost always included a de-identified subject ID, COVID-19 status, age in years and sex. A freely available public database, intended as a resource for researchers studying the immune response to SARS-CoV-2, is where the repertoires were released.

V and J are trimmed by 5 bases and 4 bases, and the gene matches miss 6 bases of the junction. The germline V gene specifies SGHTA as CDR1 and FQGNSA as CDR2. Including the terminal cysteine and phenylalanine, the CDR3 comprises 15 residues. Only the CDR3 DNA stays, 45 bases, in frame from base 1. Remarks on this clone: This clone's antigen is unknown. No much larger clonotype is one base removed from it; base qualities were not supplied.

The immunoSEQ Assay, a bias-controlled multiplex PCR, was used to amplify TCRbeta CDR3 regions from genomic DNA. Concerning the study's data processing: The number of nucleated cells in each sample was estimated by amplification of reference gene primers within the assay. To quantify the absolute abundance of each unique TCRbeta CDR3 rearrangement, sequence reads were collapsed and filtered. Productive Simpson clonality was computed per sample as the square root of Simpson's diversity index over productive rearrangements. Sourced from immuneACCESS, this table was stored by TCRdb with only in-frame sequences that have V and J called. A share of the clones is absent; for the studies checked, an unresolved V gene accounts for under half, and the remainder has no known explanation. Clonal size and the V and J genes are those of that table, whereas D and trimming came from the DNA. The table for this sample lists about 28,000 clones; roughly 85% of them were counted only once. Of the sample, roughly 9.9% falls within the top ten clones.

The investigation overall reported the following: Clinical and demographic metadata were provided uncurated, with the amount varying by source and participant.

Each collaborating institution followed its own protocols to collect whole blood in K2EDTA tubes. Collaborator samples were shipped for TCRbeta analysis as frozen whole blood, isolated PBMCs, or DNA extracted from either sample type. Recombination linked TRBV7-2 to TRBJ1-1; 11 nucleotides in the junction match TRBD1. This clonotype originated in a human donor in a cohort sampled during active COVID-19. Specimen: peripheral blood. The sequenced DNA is TGTGCCAGCAGCCCGCCTGGGACAGGGGGCACTGAAGCTTTCTTT. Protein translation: CASSPPGTGGTEAFF.